What follows are 18 T cell receptor beta chains derived from one specimen sequenced in a study of CD8+ T cells in alopecia areata. RNA was isolated and reverse transcribed to cDNA, the sequencing template. Profiling relied on immunoSEQ multiplex PCR, and the TCRdb table lists in-frame clones only, not all of them. The table lists approximately 150,000 clones, roughly 60% of them singletons. Treatment indicated: oral pan-JAK inhibitor, 5-10 mg twice daily. The specimen was CD4+ T cells sorted from blood, collected between weeks 55 and 70, from a patient treated with tofacitinib. The receptor set was obtained from a human donor with alopecia areata.

With respect to this clone: Other DNA sequences from this sample encode an identical CDR3 as well. The chain uses TRBV5-1 and TRBJ1-1, with 7 bases fitting TRBD1. Germline V CDR1 and CDR2: SGHRS, YFSETQ. The trim removed 3 bases at V and 3 bases at J, leaving 2 bases unmatched. The CDR3 consists of 13 residues. CDR3 coding DNA: TGCGCCAGCAGCTACGACAGGGACACTGAAGCTTTCTTT. Translation gives CASSYDRDTEAFF.

The chain combines TRBV29-1 with TRBJ1-1; D is undetermined. The germline V gene encodes CDR1 SQVTM and CDR2 ANQGSEA. The V end lost 5 bases, the J end lost 1 base, and 14 bases lay between the germline ends. The length of the CDR3 is 14 residues. As DNA, the CDR3 is TGCAGCGTTAAGCGAAGGTCGGAGAACACTGAAGCTTTCTTT. As protein: CSVKRRSENTEAFF.

The chain combines TRBV14 with TRBJ1-2; 7 bases align to TRBD1. The ends lost 3 bases at V and 2 bases at J; junction bases unmatched: 6. The CDR3 is made up of 15 amino acids. Germline-derived CDR1 and CDR2 are SGHDN and FVKESK. CDR3 region: CASSQVTGYNYGYTF. CDR3 nucleotide sequence: TGTGCCAGCAGCCAGGTGACAGGGTACAACTATGGCTACACCTTC.

The chain recombines TRBV6-1 with TRBJ1-4; 9 nucleotides align to TRBD1. The germline V gene encodes CDR1 MNHNS and CDR2 SASEGT. The CDR3 is 14 residues long. With 5 bases clipped from V and 3 bases from J, the junction kept 1 base outside the gene matches. Here the CDR3 DNA reads TGTGCCAGCAGTCGGGACAGGGCTAATGAAAAACTGTTTTTT. Its translation is CASSRDRANEKLFF.

The V call is TRBV2, the J call TRBJ1-2; D uncertain. Per the germline V gene, CDR1 is SNHLY and CDR2 is FYNNEI. Trimming pared 4 bases from V and 7 bases from J, leaving 10 bases between. This CDR3 comprises 12 residues. The CDR3 loop is CASSVVLSGYTF. The CDR3 bases are TGTGCCAGCAGTGTTGTTCTTTCTGGCTACACCTTC.

This rearrangement joins TRBV6-5 to TRBJ1-1, with 7 nucleotides matching TRBD1. Germline lookup yields CDR1 MNHEY and CDR2 SVGAGI. The CDR3 loop spans 13 amino acids. J gave up 4 bases and V 10 bases, and 9 bases lay outside the gene matches. The CDR3 sequence is CATHQTGITEAFF. The CDR3 DNA reads TGTGCCACTCACCAGACAGGGATCACTGAAGCTTTCTTT.

The V gene is TRBV29-1, the J gene TRBJ2-2; a possible D gene is TRBD2 (5 bases). The CDR3 length is 14 residues. V shed 2 bases and J shed 6 bases, with 13 bases lying between them. Germline V gives CDR1 SQVTM, CDR2 ANQGSEA. CDR3 nucleotides: TGCAGCGTTGAAAAGGGCCGAGGGCCCGGGGAGCTGTTTTTT. Translation: CSVEKGRGPGELFF.

The chain couples TRBV14 to TRBJ2-7; 11 nucleotides align to TRBD2. J lost 0 bases, V lost 3 bases, and 7 bases had no gene match. The CDR3 has 17 amino acids. Germline V lookup: CDR1 SGHDN, CDR2 FVKESK. CDR3 amino acids: CASSQTLAGGYSYEQYF. CDR3 DNA sequence: TGTGCCAGCAGCCAGACGCTAGCGGGGGGTTACTCCTACGAGCAGTACTTC.

The chain is built from TRBV5-6 and TRBJ2-3; 10 bases are a match to TRBD2. This CDR3 is 16 amino acids long. Trimming at V came to 0 bases and at J to 3 bases, leaving 4 bases not matched to a gene. CDR1 is SGHDT, CDR2 YYEEEE, per germline. The CDR3 sequence is CASSLVGLAATDTQYF. CDR3 nucleotide sequence: TGTGCCAGCAGCTTGGTAGGACTAGCGGCGACAGATACGCAGTATTTT.

This clone was counted between two and nine times. The J gene is TRBJ2-2, the V gene TRBV30, with 8 bases fitting TRBD1. Looked up from germline, CDR1 is GTSNPN and CDR2 is SVGIG (reference sequence). V trimming: 5 bases; J trimming: 4 bases; junction bases outside the gene matches: 3. The CDR3 extends over 13 amino acids. The CDR3 loop reads CAWQGQATGELFF. CDR3 DNA: TGTGCCTGGCAGGGACAGGCCACCGGGGAGCTGTTTTTT.

This chain joins TRBV10-3 and TRBJ1-1; no reliable D call. CDR3 length: 14 amino acids. In germline, CDR1 is ENHRY, CDR2 SYGVKD. V lost 0 bases to trimming and J lost 10 bases, with 15 bases between them. This CDR3 is CAISESNVGLSAFF. The CDR3 nucleotides read TGTGCCATCAGTGAGTCGAATGTGGGTTTGTCAGCTTTCTTT.

This chain links TRBV20-1 with TRBJ1-2; 9 nucleotides align to TRBD1. The ends lost 8 bases at V and 8 bases at J; junction bases unmatched: 6. Germline V CDR1 and CDR2: DFQATT, SNEGSKA (reference sequence). The CDR3 totals 11 residues. The CDR3 is CSLDRGEGYTF. The CDR3 DNA follows: TGCAGTCTGGACAGGGGAGAGGGCTACACCTTC.

The rearrangement links TRBV4-2 to TRBJ1-4, with a weak D call TRBD1 (5 bases). Germline V gene sequence: CDR1 LGHNA, CDR2 YNFKEQ. The CDR3 is made up of 15 amino acids. Deletions cut 2 bases from V and 5 bases from J, with 12 bases between. The CDR3 region has the DNA TGTGCCAGCAGCCAATATCAGACAGAAAATGAAAAACTGTTTTTT. This codes for CASSQYQTENEKLFF.

This chain links TRBV5-1 with TRBJ1-4; D perhaps matches TRBD1 (6 bases). This CDR3 is built from 16 residues. CDR1 is SGHRS, CDR2 YFSETQ, per germline. V was pared by 4 bases and J by 5 bases, with 18 bases between. This CDR3 is CASSAGGGSGNEKLFF. The CDR3 bases are TGCGCCAGCAGCGCCGGAGGGGGTTCAGGGAATGAAAAACTGTTTTTT.

This clone was seen more than once but under ten times. This sequence joins TRBV29-1 and TRBJ2-1, with 7 bases that match TRBD1. The CDR3 runs to 14 residues. The V segment lost 5 bases and the J segment 5 bases; nucleotides outside the gene matches: 9. Germline CDR1 is SQVTM and CDR2 is ANQGSEA. CDR3 protein: CSVCHGTADNEQFF. DNA for the CDR3: TGCAGCGTTTGCCACGGGACAGCCGACAATGAGCAGTTCTTC.

The rearrangement uses TRBV6-6 and TRBJ2-7; possible D gene TRBD1, 8 bases. This CDR3 is 15 amino acids long. CDR1 and CDR2 from the germline V gene are MNHNY and SVGAGI (reference sequence). V was cut by 2 bases and J by 5 bases, with 16 bases left in between. CDR3 DNA sequence: TGTGCCAGCAGTTACAGGACAGGGAGGGAACACGAGCAGTACTTC. Encoded protein: CASSYRTGREHEQYF.

The V and J genes are TRBV4-2 and TRBJ2-4; the D is unclear. Trimming shortened V by 3 bases and J by 1 base, and 22 bases separated the two germline ends. This CDR3 is 19 amino acids long. Germline CDR1 reads LGHNA; CDR2 reads YNFKEQ. CDR3 coding DNA: TGTGCCAGCAGCCAGAACCTAAACGACTTCCCCGGGGCCAAAAACATTCAGTACTTC. This encodes CASSQNLNDFPGAKNIQYF.

The chain uses TRBV28 and TRBJ1-6, with D perhaps TRBD1 (5 bases). V lost 6 bases to trimming and J lost 12 bases, with 18 bases between them. This CDR3 is built from 14 residues. Germline V lookup: CDR1 MDHEN, CDR2 SYDVKM. CDR3 nucleotides: TGTGCCAGCAGCCCCGGGACGGAGAAGAGACCCCTCCACTTT. It is translated as CASSPGTEKRPLHF.